The next 2 T cell receptor beta chains were all read from a single sample in a study of control samples from healthy donors and cancer patients. TCRdb's table, derived via immunoSEQ multiplex PCR, lists solely in-frame clones and lacks some. Of 100,000 to 110,000 clones listed, roughly nine tenths are singletons. Sequenced material: blood. Receptor source: a woman aged 45-65 years in good health.

The chain recombines TRBV27 with TRBJ2-1, with 7 bases aligning to TRBD1. CDR3 length: 16 residues. CDR1 MNHEY and CDR2 SMNVEV come from the germline V gene (reference sequence). The V segment lost 7 bases and the J segment 3 bases; nucleotides outside the gene matches: 12. CDR3 region: CASNKDQGGLYNEQFF. CDR3 sequence (DNA): TGTGCCAGCAACAAAGATCAAGGGGGCCTCTACAATGAGCAGTTCTTC.

The V gene is TRBV10-3, the J gene TRBJ1-5; maybe TRBD1 (5 bases). Germline values: CDR1 ENHRY, CDR2 SYGVKD. CDR3 length: 16 residues. Trimming cost V 5 bases and J 0 bases, with 14 bases left between them. The CDR3 reads CAISRKQDNSNQPQHF. CDR3 sequence (DNA): TGTGCCATCAGTAGGAAACAGGATAATAGCAATCAGCCCCAGCATTTT.